This T cell receptor (beta chain) was obtained from a study of STAT5B mutations in CD4+ large granular lymphocyte leukemia. Overall study context: The CDR3 'QG' motif was associated with a particular HLA allele among healthy donors. The study, taken as a whole, reports: Top patient clones used TRBV06 genes more often: 8/27 versus 2/35 in controls. Patient CD4-sorted repertoires looked more clonal than healthy CD4+ repertoires, even without putative leukemic clones. Data were not HLA-matched across samples.

Profiling relied on immunoSEQ multiplex PCR, and the TCRdb table lists in-frame clones only, not all of them. This sample carries around 31,000 clones, about three quarters of them seen once, and the ten largest clones take 1% to 1.2%. In the case of this clone: The antigen is not known.

CDR1 and CDR2 (germline): KGHSH, LQKENI. Trimming left V 5 bases short and J 0 bases short, with 11 bases between. This CDR3 has 15 amino acids. The gene calls are TRBV18 and TRBJ2-4; D is unresolved. The clonotype comes from a human donor in good health. The sequenced sample was CD4+ T cells from blood buffy coats. The CDR3 DNA sequence: TGTGCCAGCTCAACCACCGAGTTAGCCAAAAACATTCAGTACTTC. Encoded protein: CASSTTELAKNIQYF.